This passage covers 21 T cell receptor beta chains from one sample sequenced in a study of CD8 T cells in ankylosing spondylitis. Study-level points and caveats: What appeared characteristic of ankylosing spondylitis blood was a TCR beta motif of 7 or 8 highly homologous variants.

MiXCR, run by TCRdb on the 5' RACE reads, gives a single entry per CDR3 protein. Of roughly 370,000 distinct CDR3 sequences listed, about a fifth are singletons. Antigens of these TCRs are unknown. Sequencing was carried out using blood, either unsorted or a sorted T cell fraction (not recorded which). The receptors stem from a male donor with ankylosing spondylitis.

This chain uses TRBV5-1 with TRBJ1-2, with 9 positions matching TRBD1. The CDR3 has 16 amino acids. Per germline, CDR1 SGHRS and CDR2 YFSETQ. V lost 1 base to trimming and J lost 0 bases; unmatched junction nucleotides: 4. The CDR3 here is CASSLSGTGTNYGYTF. Written as DNA, the CDR3 is TGCGCCAGCAGCTTGTCCGGGACAGGGACTAACTATGGCTACACCTTC.

This clonotype was counted a few times. The CDR3 spells CATSRGQNNEQFF. For the CDR3, the DNA is TGTGCCACCAGCAGAGGACAAAACAATGAGCAGTTCTTC. V gene TRBV15 combines with J gene TRBJ2-1; no reliable D call. Trimming stripped 1 base from V and 5 bases from J, with 6 bases between. CDR3 size: 13 residues. Germline V CDR1 and CDR2: LNHNV, YYDKDF (reference sequence).

The table lists this clonotype with a few counts. The rearrangement joins TRBV6-4 to TRBJ2-2; D possibly uses TRBD1 or TRBD2 (5 bases each). The CDR3 contains 15 residues. The V end lost 8 bases, the J end lost 1 base, and 14 bases lay between the germline ends. From germline, CDR1 is MRHNA and CDR2 SNTAGT. CDR3 residues: CASGRDPVNTGELFF. The CDR3 nucleotides are TGTGCCAGCGGTCGGGACCCGGTGAACACCGGGGAGCTGTTTTTT.

This chain joins TRBV11-2 and TRBJ2-2; weak D call: TRBD2 (7 bases). Germline CDR1 and CDR2: SGHAT and FQNNGV. Trimming stripped 6 bases from V and 4 bases from J, with 24 bases between. This CDR3 is built from 18 residues. The CDR3 sequence is CASSRWGGLAEITGELFF. Here the CDR3 DNA reads TGTGCCAGCAGTCGTTGGGGGGGGCTAGCGGAAATCACCGGGGAGCTGTTTTTT.

The sample holds many counts of this clonotype. The chain uses TRBV18 and TRBJ2-1; the match to TRBD2 covers 8 bases. Germline lookup yields CDR1 KGHSH and CDR2 LQKENI. This CDR3 comprises 15 residues. V was clipped by 6 bases and J by 7 bases; unmatched bases: 11. DNA for the CDR3: TGTGCCAGCTCGCCTTCGGGACTAGTGTTGAATGAGCAGTTCTTC. Protein product: CASSPSGLVLNEQFF. Combining the CDR3 with reference TRBV18 and TRBJ2-1 gives the whole variable domain NAGVMQNPRHLVRRRGQEARLRCSPMKGHSHVYWYRQLPEEGLKFMVYLQKENIIDESGMPKERFSAEFPKEGPSILRIQQVVRGDSAAYFCASSPSGLVLNEQFFGPGTRLTVL.

This clonotype was recorded a few times. This sequence joins TRBV29-1 and TRBJ1-1, with 8 nucleotides matching TRBD1. Germline V gene sequence: CDR1 SQVTM, CDR2 ANQGSEA. The CDR3 covers 14 residues. V was pared by 7 bases and J by 1 base, with 8 bases of the junction left unmatched. The CDR3 here is CSGTKQGGNTEAFF. Here the CDR3 DNA reads TGCAGCGGAACAAAACAGGGGGGGAACACTGAAGCTTTCTTT.

The chain links TRBV3-1 to TRBJ1-2; weak D call: TRBD1 (6 bases). Trimming shortened V by 2 bases and J by 7 bases, and 17 bases separated the two germline ends. Germline V gene lookup returns CDR1 LGHDT and CDR2 YNNKEL (reference sequence). The CDR3 spans 15 residues. CDR3 amino acids: CASSQLDGGASGYTF. The CDR3, as DNA: TGTGCCAGCAGCCAACTGGATGGGGGCGCCAGTGGCTACACCTTC.

This clonotype was detected ten times or more. The V and J genes are TRBV12-3 or TRBV12-4 and TRBJ2-6, with D unclear. V shed 3 bases and J shed 0 bases, with 6 bases lying between them. There are 15 residues in the CDR3. The CDR3 bases are TGTGCCAGCAGTTTGTGGAGCTCTGGGGCCAACGTCCTGACTTTC. Its protein is CASSLWSSGANVLTF.

J is TRBJ1-5 and V is TRBV4-2, with 8 nucleotides matching TRBD1. In germline, CDR1 is LGHNA, CDR2 YNFKEQ. This CDR3 comprises 15 residues. V lost 1 base, J lost 5 bases, and 4 bases stayed unmatched. The CDR3 nucleotides are TGTGCCAGCAGCCAAGGTGGACAGGGACATCAGCCCCAGCATTTT. Translation gives CASSQGGQGHQPQHF.

The rearrangement uses TRBV4-2 and TRBJ1-3, with unresolved D. The germline gives CDR1 LGHNA, CDR2 YNFKEQ. The CDR3 spans 16 residues. V was trimmed by 5 bases and J by 8 bases, leaving 22 bases between them. The CDR3 region has the DNA TGTGCCAGCAGCACTAATTCCGGGCAAGAAGCGTACACCATATATTTT. Amino acid sequence: CASSTNSGQEAYTIYF.

This clonotype was seen more than once but under ten times. The chain has TRBV28 and TRBJ2-3; 9 nucleotides line up with TRBD1. CDR1 and CDR2 (germline): MDHEN, SYDVKM. CDR3 length equals 15 residues. The V gene end was trimmed by 7 bases and the J gene end by 6 bases; junction bases not matched to a gene: 11. CDR3: CASTLGDRARDTQYF. The CDR3 DNA reads TGTGCCAGCACCCTGGGGGACAGGGCGAGGGATACGCAGTATTTT.

This clonotype was picked up a small number of times. The DNA of the CDR3 is TGCGCCAGCAGAGAGACTAGCGGAACCCCCCTTTTTGAGACCCAGTACTTC. Amino acids: CASRETSGTPLFETQYF. The rearrangement joins TRBV5-1 to TRBJ2-5, with 9 nucleotides matching TRBD2. The CDR3 is 17 amino acids. V lost 5 bases, J lost 5 bases, and 16 bases stayed unmatched. Germline CDR1 and CDR2: SGHRS and YFSETQ.

On this clonotype: The junction does not match germline at one end; this may be a read error. This chain joins TRBV5-5 and TRBJ2-2; D possibly corresponds to TRBD2 (5 bases). The CDR3 is 15 amino acids. Germline loops: CDR1 SGHKS, CDR2 YYEKEE (reference sequence). DNA of the CDR3: TGTGCCAGCAGCCTACGAGAGGGTTACACCGGAGAGCTGTTTTTT. Amino acid sequence: CASSLREGYTGELFF. Full variable domain (rest looked up from reference TRBV5-5 and TRBJ2-2): DAGVTQSPTHLIKTRGQQVTLRCSPISGHKSVSWYQQVLGQGPQFIFQYYEKEERGRGNFPDRFSARQFPNYSSELNVNALLLGDSALYLCASSLREGYTGELFFGEGSRLTVL.

J is TRBJ1-4 and V is TRBV5-1; D unresolved. CDR1 is SGHRS and CDR2 is YFSETQ in the germline V gene. Trimming took off 6 bases at V and 14 bases at J, with 14 bases between the two ends. CDR3 length: 11 residues. This CDR3 is CASTPQHPLFF. CDR3 nucleotides: TGCGCCAGCACCCCACAGCACCCCCTGTTTTTT.

The genes are TRBV20-1 and TRBJ2-7; maybe TRBD2 (6 bases). Germline CDR1 is DFQATT and CDR2 is SNEGSKA (reference sequence). The CDR3 length is 12 residues. As DNA, the CDR3 is TGCGGTTGGGCTAGCGAGCCCTACGAGCAGTACTTC. This gives the protein CGWASEPYEQYF.

This clonotype was detected only a few times. The chain joins TRBV12-3 or TRBV12-4 to TRBJ1-2; 8 bases fit TRBD1. Trimming at V came to 6 bases and at J to 5 bases, leaving 5 bases not matched to a gene. The CDR3 spans 13 residues. The CDR3 sequence: CASRPGQAYGYTF. CDR3 in DNA: TGTGCCAGCAGACCGGGACAGGCTTATGGCTACACCTTC.

This clonotype was picked up a small number of times. V is TRBV5-1 and J is TRBJ1-5; TRBD1 might be the D (5 bases). V was shortened by 5 bases and J by 3 bases, with 12 bases between the two germline ends. Per the germline V gene, CDR1 is SGHRS and CDR2 is YFSETQ. The CDR3 runs 14 residues. The CDR3 region is CASSLPGDNQPQHF. CDR3 nucleotide sequence: TGCGCCAGCAGTCTCCCGGGGGACAATCAGCCCCAGCATTTT.

This clonotype was seen only a few times. The chain links TRBV12-3 or TRBV12-4 to TRBJ2-7; D possibly corresponds to TRBD1 (5 bases). This CDR3 comprises 12 residues. Trimming left V 5 bases short and J 4 bases short, with 9 bases between. The chain's CDR3 is CASSDDRYEQYF. CDR3 nucleotide sequence: TGTGCCAGCAGTGACGACAGATACGAGCAGTACTTC.

This clonotype was seen only a few times. The chain is built from TRBV7-9 and TRBJ1-1; 7 nucleotides align to TRBD1. The CDR3 has 14 amino acids. Germline CDR1 and CDR2: SEHNR and FQNEAQ (reference sequence). Unmatched junction bases numbered 6, after V lost 4 bases and J lost 4 bases. The CDR3 reads CASSYDRDGTEAFF. The CDR3 DNA is TGTGCCAGCAGCTACGACAGGGACGGCACTGAAGCTTTCTTT.

This clonotype was recorded many times. The chain links TRBV28 to TRBJ2-6; D remains unclear. V was shortened by 6 bases and J by 6 bases, with 9 bases between the two germline ends. CDR1 is MDHEN and CDR2 is SYDVKM in the germline V gene. This CDR3 has 13 residues. The CDR3 reads CASSPAQANVLTF. CDR3 nucleotide sequence: TGTGCCAGCAGCCCGGCCCAGGCCAACGTCCTGACTTTC.

This clonotype appeared a few times. The J gene is TRBJ2-1, the V gene TRBV5-1; D is ambiguous. From germline, CDR1 is SGHRS and CDR2 YFSETQ. The V end lost 4 bases, the J end lost 7 bases, and 15 bases lay between the germline ends. CDR3 length: 14 amino acids. CDR3 coding DNA: TGCGCCAGCAGCCCGAGCGTCCCAGGAAATGAGCAGTTCTTC. Its protein is CASSPSVPGNEQFF. The full variable domain, its missing parts supplied by reference TRBV5-1 and TRBJ2-1, is KAGVTQTPRYLIKTRGQQVTLSCSPISGHRSVSWYQQTPGQGLQFLFEYFSETQRNKGNFPGRFSGRQFSNSRSEMNVSTLELGDSALYLCASSPSVPGNEQFFGPGTRLTVL.